The 7 T cell receptor beta chains below were found in one sample sequenced in a study of T cell responses to AZD1222 COVID-19 vaccine. The protocol was immunoSEQ multiplex PCR, while the TCRdb copy is restricted to in-frame clones and leaves out a portion. Of about 70,000 clones in the sample, nearly 90% were seen once. The sequencing used peripheral blood, collected 28 days after the second AZD1222 dose. All receptors derive from an adult who received the AZD1222 COVID-19 vaccine.

This chain connects TRBV18 to TRBJ1-2, with no clear D. Germline V CDR1 and CDR2: KGHSH, LQKENI. Trimming cost V 6 bases and J 6 bases, with 17 bases left between them. The CDR3 loop spans 14 amino acids. Written as DNA, the CDR3 is TGTGCCAGCTCCCTAAACAGCCAGGTGGATGGCTACACCTTC. This codes for CASSLNSQVDGYTF.

This clone showed up many times. The CDR3 region is CASSPGGHLWTSGTGELFF. CDR3 nucleotides: TGTGCCAGCTCACCAGGGGGGCACCTCTGGACTAGCGGGACCGGGGAGCTGTTTTTT. V is TRBV18 and J is TRBJ2-2; the match to TRBD2 covers 11 bases. The CDR3 runs 19 residues. Trimming at V came to 2 bases and at J to 5 bases, leaving 13 bases not matched to a gene. CDR1 is KGHSH and CDR2 is LQKENI in the germline V gene.

V usage is TRBV18 and J usage is TRBJ1-1; D is uncertain. Trimming took off 5 bases at V and 4 bases at J, with 20 bases between the two ends. The CDR3 has 16 amino acids. CDR1 KGHSH and CDR2 LQKENI come from the germline V gene. This CDR3 reads CASSTRSFGGFTEAFF. The CDR3 DNA reads TGTGCCAGCTCAACACGGTCATTCGGAGGGTTCACTGAAGCTTTCTTT. The full variable domain, with the rest looked up from reference TRBV18 and TRBJ1-1, is NAGVMQNPRHLVRRRGQEARLRCSPMKGHSHVYWYRQLPEEGLKFMVYLQKENIIDESGMPKERFSAEFPKEGPSILRIQQVVRGDSAAYFCASSTRSFGGFTEAFFGQGTRLTVV.

The chain employs TRBV18 and TRBJ1-5; D might be TRBD1 (6 bases). Per germline, CDR1 KGHSH and CDR2 LQKENI. V lost 5 bases, J lost 5 bases, and 13 bases lay in between. The CDR3 spans 14 residues. Here the CDR3 DNA reads TGTGCCAGCTCAGACCAAGGGGGGGATCAGCCCCAGCATTTT. It codes for CASSDQGGDQPQHF.

The chain couples TRBV5-1 to TRBJ2-3; a weak D match, TRBD2 (7 bases). The CDR3 contains 15 residues. V was trimmed by 4 bases and J by 6 bases, leaving 18 bases between them. Germline CDR1 SGHRS, CDR2 YFSETQ. The CDR3 here is CASSPEGGHWDTQYF. The CDR3 bases are TGCGCCAGCAGCCCGGAGGGGGGGCATTGGGATACGCAGTATTTT.

The J gene is TRBJ2-5, the V gene TRBV27; TRBD2 agrees at 8 bases. V trimming: 5 bases; J trimming: 3 bases; junction bases outside the gene matches: 8. The germline CDR1 and CDR2 sequences are MNHEY and SMNVEV (reference sequence). This CDR3 comprises 15 residues. The CDR3 sequence is CASSPSGSWEETQYF. CDR3 coding DNA: TGTGCCAGCAGTCCCAGCGGGAGTTGGGAAGAGACCCAGTACTTC.

V gene TRBV2 combines with J gene TRBJ2-7; 7 bases line up with TRBD1. The germline V gene encodes CDR1 SNHLY and CDR2 FYNNEI. V trimming: 6 bases; J trimming: 4 bases; junction bases outside the gene matches: 12. This CDR3 has 15 amino acids. CDR3 sequence reads: CASSKQGTPVYEQYF. CDR3 bases: TGTGCCAGCAGCAAACAGGGGACCCCCGTGTACGAGCAGTACTTC.